A selection of T cell receptor beta chains follows, all from one sample in a study of CXCR3-negative and CXCR3-positive naive CD8 T cells. From the 5' RACE reads, TCRdb lists one entry per CDR3 protein and no DNA. The sample holds some 130,000 distinct CDR3 sequences. The source material was naive CXCR3- CD8+ T cells from blood. Receptors were obtained from a human donor in good health. Some clones in this sample may be carry-over from other donors' samples. The CDR3 runs from the conserved cysteine through the conserved F or W.

TRBJ2-1,TRBV7-9,CASSLRRLPRYNEQFF
TRBJ1-4,TRBV30,CAWSVRGLDHEKLFF
TRBJ2-1,TRBV19,CASSIVAGGSYNEQFF
TRBJ2-1,TRBV29-1,CSVALGTRSEQFF
TRBJ2-5,TRBV7-9,CASSRLRGPMETQYF
TRBJ2-7,TRBV7-8,CASSTEYRATSYEQYF
TRBJ1-1,TRBV10-1,CASRDSLNTEAFF
TRBJ2-7,TRBV14,CASSQDYRTGNYEQYF
TRBJ2-1,TRBV19,CASSGGVEQFF
TRBJ1-5,TRBV10-1,CASSESETVTTGGQPQHF
TRBJ2-3,TRBV3-1,CASSSRTSTDTQYF
TRBJ2-1,TRBV7-9,CASSSGLAPGVNEQFF
TRBJ2-1,TRBV20-1,CSANTFTTGSYNEQFF
TRBJ2-7,TRBV2,CASSDPQGPVGEQYF
TRBJ2-5,TRBV29-1,CSVEAVSAAYQETQYF
TRBJ2-3,TRBV28,CASRSLNEGRTDTQYF
TRBJ2-6,TRBV6-6,CASSQLTGANVLTF
TRBJ1-5,TRBV20-1,CSATRATSNQPQHF
TRBJ2-2,TRBV19,CASSISAYYNTGELFF
TRBJ1-1,TRBV4-2,CASSQDLLNTEAFF
TRBJ2-7,TRBV7-6,CASSLGDHSAYEQYF
TRBJ2-3,TRBV28,CASSFPIAGGADTQYF
TRBJ1-1,TRBV11-2,CASSLAFETGSMNTEAFF
TRBJ2-1,TRBV12-3/TRBV12-4,CASTSGGTEQFF
TRBJ2-1,TRBV12-3/TRBV12-4,CASSPDRIQVSEQFF
TRBJ1-2,TRBV6-6,CASRPLGTDLNYGYTF
TRBJ2-7,TRBV7-9,CASSQPGHFYEQYF
TRBJ2-3,TRBV5-5,CASSFWTGSDTQYF
TRBJ2-3,TRBV7-2,CASSLGLREPTDTQYF
TRBJ2-1,TRBV2,CASSGGVDRGYNGQFF
TRBJ2-3,TRBV6-6,CASGGLAGLADTQYF
TRBJ1-2,TRBV29-1,CSVETGGRDGYTF
TRBJ1-2,TRBV15,CATSRVENYGYTF
TRBJ2-1,TRBV18,CASSPPSGVNEQFF
TRBJ2-1,TRBV4-2,CASSPGLALDEQFF
TRBJ2-7,TRBV5-5,CASSLYARNTYEQYF
TRBJ2-7,TRBV27,CASSTRTGKGIQYF
TRBJ2-3,TRBV7-6,CASRPKGGGRLISPDTQYF
TRBJ2-3,TRBV6-2/TRBV6-3,CASTLGGQGTDTQYF
TRBJ1-5,TRBV29-1,CSVDVTGDGNQPQHF
TRBJ2-1,TRBV14,CASSPQVGGYEQYF
TRBJ2-7,TRBV15,CATSMSWGNSYEQYF
TRBJ2-3,TRBV7-9,CASSPRPGQSTDTQYF
TRBJ2-3,TRBV28,CASSLSHVLRGGSTDTQYF